Below, 15 T cell receptor beta chains from the same sample are listed, as sequenced in a study of radiotherapy plus CTLA-4 blockade in lung cancer. Generated by immunoSEQ multiplex PCR, the TCRdb table keeps only in-frame clones and is missing some. This table has 75,000 to 95,000 clones, 82% appearing once. The sample consisted of peripheral blood, taken from a patient treated with radiotherapy plus ipilimumab. The receptor set was obtained from a human donor with non-small cell lung cancer that progressed on radiotherapy plus ipilimumab.

This rearrangement joins TRBV11-2 to TRBJ2-3; no definite D call. V was trimmed by 4 bases and J by 4 bases, leaving 6 bases between them. Germline V CDR1 and CDR2: SGHAT, FQNNGV. There are 12 residues in the CDR3. The CDR3 here is CASSSLADTQYF. The CDR3 DNA sequence: TGTGCCAGCAGCTCCCTAGCAGATACGCAGTATTTT. Combining the CDR3 with reference TRBV11-2 and TRBJ2-3 gives the whole variable domain EAGVAQSPRYKIIEKRQSVAFWCNPISGHATLYWYQQILGQGPKLLIQFQNNGVVDDSQLPKDRFSAERLKGVDSTLKIQPAKLEDSAVYLCASSSLADTQYFGPGTRLTVL.

The V and J genes are TRBV19 and TRBJ2-3, with no clear D. CDR3 length equals 15 residues. Germline CDR1 and CDR2: LNHDA and SQIVND (reference sequence). The germline V and J ends were trimmed by 1 base and 3 bases, with 11 bases remaining between them. The CDR3 sequence: CASSIGVFGTDTQYF. CDR3 coding DNA: TGTGCCAGTAGTATAGGAGTCTTCGGTACAGATACGCAGTATTTT. The full variable domain, in which reference TRBV19 and TRBJ2-3 provide the parts outside the CDR3, is DGGITQSPKYLFRKEGQNVTLSCEQNLNHDAMYWYRQDPGQGLRLIYYSQIVNDFQKGDIAEGYSVSREKKESFPLTVTSAQKNPTAFYLCASSIGVFGTDTQYFGPGTRLTVL.

This chain links TRBV6-5 with TRBJ1-2; 9 positions agree with TRBD1. The germline V gene has CDR1 MNHEY and CDR2 SVGAGI. V was clipped by 6 bases and J by 4 bases; unmatched bases: 9. This CDR3 has 15 residues. The CDR3 nucleotides read TGTGCCAGCAGGAACCCGGGACAGGGCGGCTATGGCTACACCTTC. It translates to CASRNPGQGGYGYTF.

The V and J genes are TRBV5-1 and TRBJ2-1; D uncertain. Germline CDR1 reads SGHRS; CDR2 reads YFSETQ. The CDR3 has 12 amino acids. Trimming took 4 bases from V and 6 from J, leaving 8 bases between them. The CDR3 here is CASSRGPNEQFF. The CDR3 DNA is TGCGCCAGCAGCCGCGGTCCCAATGAGCAGTTCTTC. The variable domain in full, completed from reference TRBV5-1 and TRBJ2-1, reads KAGVTQTPRYLIKTRGQQVTLSCSPISGHRSVSWYQQTPGQGLQFLFEYFSETQRNKGNFPGRFSGRQFSNSRSEMNVSTLELGDSALYLCASSRGPNEQFFGPGTRLTVL.

A remark on this clone: In this CDR3 the conserved last residue, phenylalanine or tryptophan, is missing, so a read error is likely. The chain is built from TRBV30 and TRBJ1-1; no reliable D call. Germline V CDR1 and CDR2: GTSNPN, SVGIG (reference sequence). The CDR3 length is 15 residues. CDR3 region: CTWRKQVPMNTEAFL. The CDR3 DNA follows: TGTACCTGGAGGAAGCAGGTTCCAATGAACACTGAAGCTTTCCTT.

V and J are TRBV7-9 and TRBJ1-1; no reliable D call. Deletions cut 4 bases from V and 4 bases from J, with 10 bases between. CDR1 is SEHNR and CDR2 is FQNEAQ in the germline V gene (reference sequence). CDR3 length equals 13 residues. CDR3 amino acids: CASSWARGTEAFF. In DNA, the CDR3 is TGTGCCAGCAGCTGGGCCCGCGGCACTGAAGCTTTCTTT.

This clone showed up just once. The CDR3 sequence: CASSLLRLGGADTQYF. The DNA for the CDR3 is TGTGCCAGCAGTTTACTCCGACTAGGAGGCGCAGATACGCAGTATTTT. This chain connects TRBV28 to TRBJ2-3, with D possibly TRBD2 on 6 matching bases. The germline V gene encodes CDR1 MDHEN and CDR2 SYDVKM. The V end was cut by 2 bases, the J end by 4 bases, with 16 bases between. The CDR3 totals 16 residues.

This clone was seen only a few times. The chain employs TRBV10-3 and TRBJ1-4; the match to TRBD1 covers 7 bases. CDR3 length: 14 residues. The V and J ends lost 3 bases and 3 bases, in that order; junction bases with no gene match: 1. The germline gives CDR1 ENHRY, CDR2 SYGVKD. The CDR3 sequence: CAISDGTANEKLFF. Written as DNA, the CDR3 is TGTGCCATCAGTGACGGGACAGCTAATGAAAAACTGTTTTTT.

This chain links TRBV5-1 with TRBJ2-7; 8 bases fit TRBD1. CDR1 is SGHRS, CDR2 YFSETQ, per germline. J was trimmed by 5 bases and V by 0 bases; bases with no gene match: 13. This CDR3 has 17 residues. CDR3 sequence reads: CASSLAPSGQGTHEQYF. The CDR3 nucleotides are TGCGCCAGCAGCTTGGCGCCTAGTGGACAGGGTACCCACGAGCAGTACTTC.

The rearrangement joins TRBV28 to TRBJ2-1; 8 nucleotides line up with TRBD2. The V gene's germline CDR1 is MDHEN and CDR2 SYDVKM. The CDR3 is made up of 16 amino acids. The ends lost 2 bases at V and 3 bases at J; junction bases unmatched: 6. CDR3 amino acids: CASSLAGTRGYNEQFF. In DNA form, the CDR3 reads TGTGCCAGCAGTTTAGCAGGGACTAGAGGCTACAATGAGCAGTTCTTC.

This clone is categorized as medium-sized. The chain carries TRBV28 and TRBJ1-1; 10 positions match TRBD1. J gave up 0 bases and V 11 bases, and 12 bases lay outside the gene matches. CDR3 length: 16 amino acids. Germline V gives CDR1 MDHEN, CDR2 SYDVKM. CDR3 sequence: CAGASGQGTMNTEAFF. CDR3 DNA sequence: TGTGCCGGGGCTTCGGGACAGGGGACCATGAACACTGAAGCTTTCTTT.

This chain connects TRBV4-2 to TRBJ2-2; TRBD1 agrees at 7 bases. With 6 bases clipped from V and 3 bases from J, the junction kept 4 bases outside the gene matches. The CDR3 covers 14 residues. CDR1 and CDR2 from the germline V gene are LGHNA and YNFKEQ. The CDR3 bases are TGTGCCAGCAGGACAGGGATGGACACCGGGGAGCTGTTTTTT. Amino acids: CASRTGMDTGELFF.

The chain joins TRBV20-1 to TRBJ2-3; D is undetermined. Germline assignment: CDR1 DFQATT and CDR2 SNEGSKA (reference sequence). Trimming stripped 6 bases from V and 9 bases from J, with 13 bases between. CDR3 length: 11 amino acids. The DNA of the CDR3 is TGCAGTGCCCTAGTCGTCGGGACGCAGTATTTT. Amino acid sequence: CSALVVGTQYF.

V usage is TRBV28 and J usage is TRBJ2-6; D gene uncertain. Germline assignment: CDR1 MDHEN and CDR2 SYDVKM. Trimming shortened V by 3 bases and J by 0 bases, and 12 bases separated the two germline ends. The CDR3 is made up of 17 amino acids. The CDR3 region has the DNA TGTGCCAGCAGTTTCTATGCCCCGGGCTCTGGGGCCAACGTCCTGACTTTC. Translation: CASSFYAPGSGANVLTF.

The V gene is TRBV15, the J gene TRBJ1-2; 10 bases align to TRBD1. Per germline, CDR1 LNHNV and CDR2 YYDKDF (reference sequence). After removal of 0 bases from V and 4 bases from J, the junction contained 11 bases not matched to a gene. The CDR3 runs to 18 residues. The CDR3 region is CATSRDPPGTGESYGYTF. DNA for the CDR3: TGTGCCACCAGCAGAGATCCCCCGGGGACAGGGGAATCCTATGGCTACACCTTC.